This T cell receptor (beta chain) derives from a study of blood T cell repertoires in COVID-19. This clone was seen just once. This table comes from immunoSEQ multiplex PCR, and its TCRdb copy is limited to in-frame clones, with some not included. This sample has over 100,000 clones, with about 87% found just once. The source material was peripheral blood. This clonotype originated in a woman aged 45-65 years with acute or convalescent COVID-19.

CDR3 amino acids: CASSVSTDTQYF. CDR3 bases: TGTGCCAGCAGCGTCTCCACAGATACGCAGTATTTT. The V call is TRBV9, the J call TRBJ2-3, with no clear D. This CDR3 is 12 amino acids long. The V gene's germline CDR1 is SGDLS and CDR2 YYNGEE. Trimming pared 2 bases from V and 2 bases from J, leaving 3 bases between.